This T cell receptor (beta chain) was sequenced in a study of control samples from healthy donors and cancer patients. This table comes from immunoSEQ multiplex PCR, and its TCRdb copy is limited to in-frame clones, with some not included. The data hold approximately 160,000 clones, with 90% to 95% observed a single time. Per the germline V gene, CDR1 is MDHEN and CDR2 is SYDVKM. This CDR3 contains 14 residues. V gave up 4 bases and J gave up 7 bases, with 14 bases separating them. This clone came up once. The specimen sequenced was blood. The receptor comes from a woman aged 18-35 years in good health. This chain connects TRBV28 to TRBJ1-5, with D maybe TRBD1 (6 bases). CDR3: CASSYGTFTQPQHF. The CDR3 DNA reads as TGTGCCAGCAGTTACGGGACATTTACCCAGCCCCAGCATTTT.